This T cell receptor beta chain emerged from a study of blood T cell repertoires in COVID-19. Study in general: Sources were T cells, B-cell-depleted T cells, or PBMCs; the material itself was cDNA or gDNA.

The CDR3 runs to 14 residues. CDR1 is SGHVS and CDR2 is FNYEAQ in the germline V gene. J lost 0 bases, V lost 5 bases, and 3 bases had no gene match. Generated by immunoSEQ multiplex PCR, the TCRdb table keeps only in-frame clones and is missing some. The profile shows around 46,000 clones, more than 75% of them singletons. The rearrangement joins TRBV7-6 to TRBJ1-1; 7 nucleotides match TRBD1. The clonotype was recovered from a woman aged 80 or older with COVID-19, enrolled during active disease. Sequenced sample: peripheral blood. The CDR3 sequence is CASSRGQMNTEAFF. CDR3 nucleotide sequence: TGTGCCAGCAGCCGGGGACAGATGAACACTGAAGCTTTCTTT.